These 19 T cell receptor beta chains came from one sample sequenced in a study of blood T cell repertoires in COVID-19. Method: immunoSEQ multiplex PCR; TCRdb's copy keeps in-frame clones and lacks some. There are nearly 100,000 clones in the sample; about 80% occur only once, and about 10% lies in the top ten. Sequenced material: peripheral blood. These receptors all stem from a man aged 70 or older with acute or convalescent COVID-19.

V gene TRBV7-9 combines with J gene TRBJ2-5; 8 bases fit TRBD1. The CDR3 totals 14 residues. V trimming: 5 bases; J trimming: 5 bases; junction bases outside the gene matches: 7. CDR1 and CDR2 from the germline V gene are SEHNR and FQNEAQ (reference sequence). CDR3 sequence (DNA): TGTGCCAGCAGCCCCGGACAGGGTTCTGAGACCCAGTACTTC. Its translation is CASSPGQGSETQYF.

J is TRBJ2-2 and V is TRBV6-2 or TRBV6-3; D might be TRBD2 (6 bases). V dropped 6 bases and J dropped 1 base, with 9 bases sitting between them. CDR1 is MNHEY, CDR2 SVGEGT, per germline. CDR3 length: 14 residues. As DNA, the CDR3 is TGTGCCAGCAGCCACGGGGGGAACACCGGGGAGCTGTTTTTT. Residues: CASSHGGNTGELFF.

CDR3 amino acids: CASSVAGSGSSYEQYF. CDR3 DNA sequence: TGTGCCAGCAGCGTAGCCGGGAGCGGGAGCTCCTACGAGCAGTACTTC. This chain links TRBV9 with TRBJ2-7, with 8 bases aligning to TRBD2. The CDR3 is 16 residues long. The germline V gene has CDR1 SGDLS and CDR2 YYNGEE. The ends lost 0 bases at V and 0 bases at J; junction bases unmatched: 5.

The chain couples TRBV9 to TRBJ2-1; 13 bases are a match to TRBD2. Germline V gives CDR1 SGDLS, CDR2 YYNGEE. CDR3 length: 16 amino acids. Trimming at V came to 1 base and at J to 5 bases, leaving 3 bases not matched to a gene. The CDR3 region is CASSVIGTSGNNEQFF. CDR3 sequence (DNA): TGTGCCAGCAGCGTAATAGGGACTAGCGGGAACAATGAGCAGTTCTTC.

As DNA, the CDR3 is TGTGCCAGCAGTTACTCGAGGCTAGCGGAAAACAATGAGCAGTTCTTC. Encoded protein: CASSYSRLAENNEQFF. The chain joins TRBV6-2 or TRBV6-3 to TRBJ2-1; 7 bases align to TRBD2. Germline V gene lookup returns CDR1 MNHEY and CDR2 SVGEGT. The V segment lost 0 bases and the J segment 5 bases; nucleotides outside the gene matches: 7. The CDR3 loop spans 16 amino acids.

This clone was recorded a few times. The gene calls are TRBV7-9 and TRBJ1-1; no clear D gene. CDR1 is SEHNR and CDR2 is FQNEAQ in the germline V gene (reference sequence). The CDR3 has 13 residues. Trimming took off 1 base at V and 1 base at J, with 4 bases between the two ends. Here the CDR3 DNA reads TGTGCCAGCAGCTTAGGGCAGAACACTGAAGCTTTCTTT. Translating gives CASSLGQNTEAFF. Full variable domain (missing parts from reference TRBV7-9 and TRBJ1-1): DTGVSQNPRHKITKRGQNVTFRCDPISEHNRLYWYRQTLGQGPEFLTYFQNEAQLEKSRLLSDRFSAERPKGSFSTLEIQRTEQGDSAMYLCASSLGQNTEAFFGQGTRLTVV.

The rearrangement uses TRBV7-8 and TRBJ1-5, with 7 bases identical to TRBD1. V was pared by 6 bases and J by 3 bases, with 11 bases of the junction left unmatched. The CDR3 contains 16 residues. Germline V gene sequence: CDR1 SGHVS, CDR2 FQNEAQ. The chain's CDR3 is CASSRSNRGLNQPQHF. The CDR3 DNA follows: TGTGCCAGCAGTCGTTCGAACAGGGGCCTCAATCAGCCCCAGCATTTT.

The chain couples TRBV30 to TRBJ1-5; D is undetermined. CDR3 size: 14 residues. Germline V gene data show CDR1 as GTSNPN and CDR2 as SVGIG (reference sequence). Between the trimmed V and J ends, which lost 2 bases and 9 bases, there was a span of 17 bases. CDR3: CAWSLGPLQSPQHF. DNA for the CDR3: TGTGCCTGGAGTCTAGGCCCCTTGCAATCGCCCCAGCATTTT.

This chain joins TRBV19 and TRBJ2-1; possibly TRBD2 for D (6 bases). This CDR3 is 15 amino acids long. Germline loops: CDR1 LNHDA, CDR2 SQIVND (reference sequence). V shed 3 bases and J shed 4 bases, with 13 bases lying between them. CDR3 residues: CASSITAGLYNEQFF. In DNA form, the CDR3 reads TGTGCCAGTAGTATTACGGCGGGACTTTACAATGAGCAGTTCTTC. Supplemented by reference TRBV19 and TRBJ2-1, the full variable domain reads DGGITQSPKYLFRKEGQNVTLSCEQNLNHDAMYWYRQDPGQGLRLIYYSQIVNDFQKGDIAEGYSVSREKKESFPLTVTSAQKNPTAFYLCASSITAGLYNEQFFGPGTRLTVL.

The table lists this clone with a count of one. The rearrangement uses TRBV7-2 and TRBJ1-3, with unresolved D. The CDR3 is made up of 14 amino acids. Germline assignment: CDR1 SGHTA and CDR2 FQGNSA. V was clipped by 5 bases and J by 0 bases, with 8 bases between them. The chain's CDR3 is CASSAPGSGNTIYF. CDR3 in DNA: TGTGCCAGCAGCGCGCCAGGCTCTGGAAACACCATATATTTT.

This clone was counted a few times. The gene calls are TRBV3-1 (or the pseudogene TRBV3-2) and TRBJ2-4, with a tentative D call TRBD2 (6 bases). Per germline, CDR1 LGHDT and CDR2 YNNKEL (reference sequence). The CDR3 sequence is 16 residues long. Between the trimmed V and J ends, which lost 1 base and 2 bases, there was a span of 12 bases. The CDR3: CASSQGMGLSKNIQYF. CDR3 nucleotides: TGTGCCAGCAGCCAAGGTATGGGACTGTCCAAAAACATTCAGTACTTC.

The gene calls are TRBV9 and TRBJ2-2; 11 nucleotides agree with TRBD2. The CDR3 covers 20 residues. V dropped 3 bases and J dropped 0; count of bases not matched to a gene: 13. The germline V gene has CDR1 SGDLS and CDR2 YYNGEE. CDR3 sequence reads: CASSAPRSGRAVSNTGELFF. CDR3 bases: TGTGCCAGCAGCGCCCCCCGTAGCGGGAGGGCTGTGTCGAACACCGGGGAGCTGTTTTTT.

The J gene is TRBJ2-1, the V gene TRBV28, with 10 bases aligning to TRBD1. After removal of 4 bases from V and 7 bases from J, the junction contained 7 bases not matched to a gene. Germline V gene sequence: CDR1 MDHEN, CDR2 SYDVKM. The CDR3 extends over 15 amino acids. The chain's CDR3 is CASSYPDRGLNEQFF. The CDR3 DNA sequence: TGTGCCAGCAGTTACCCCGACAGGGGGCTGAATGAGCAGTTCTTC.

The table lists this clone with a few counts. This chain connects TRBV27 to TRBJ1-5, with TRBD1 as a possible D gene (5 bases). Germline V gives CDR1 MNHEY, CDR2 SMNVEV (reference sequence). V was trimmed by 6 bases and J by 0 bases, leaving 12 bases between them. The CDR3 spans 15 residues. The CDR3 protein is CASRRDSVSNQPQHF. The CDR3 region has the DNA TGTGCCAGCAGACGTGACAGCGTTAGCAATCAGCCCCAGCATTTT.

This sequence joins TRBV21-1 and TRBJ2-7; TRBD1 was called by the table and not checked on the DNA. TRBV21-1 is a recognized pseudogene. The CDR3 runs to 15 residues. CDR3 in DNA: TGTGCCAGCAGCAAAGATTCAGGAAAATCCTACGAGCAGTACTTC. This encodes CASSKDSGKSYEQYF.

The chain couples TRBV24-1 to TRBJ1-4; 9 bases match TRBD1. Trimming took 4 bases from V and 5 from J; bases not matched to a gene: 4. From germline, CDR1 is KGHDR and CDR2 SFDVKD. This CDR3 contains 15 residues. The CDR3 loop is CATSDPGTGNEKLFF. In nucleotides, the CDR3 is TGTGCCACCAGTGACCCCGGGACAGGGAATGAAAAACTGTTTTTT.

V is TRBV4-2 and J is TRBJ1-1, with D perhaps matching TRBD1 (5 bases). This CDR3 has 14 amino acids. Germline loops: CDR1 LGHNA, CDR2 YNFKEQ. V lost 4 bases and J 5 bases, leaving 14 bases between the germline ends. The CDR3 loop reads CASSPEGRGTEAFF. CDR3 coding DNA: TGTGCCAGCAGCCCTGAGGGGCGGGGAACTGAAGCTTTCTTT.

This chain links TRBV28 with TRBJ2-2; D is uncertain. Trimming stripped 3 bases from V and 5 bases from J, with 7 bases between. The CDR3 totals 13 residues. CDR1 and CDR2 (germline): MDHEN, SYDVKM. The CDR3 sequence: CASSLQRTGELFF. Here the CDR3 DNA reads TGTGCCAGCAGTTTGCAGAGGACCGGGGAGCTGTTTTTT.

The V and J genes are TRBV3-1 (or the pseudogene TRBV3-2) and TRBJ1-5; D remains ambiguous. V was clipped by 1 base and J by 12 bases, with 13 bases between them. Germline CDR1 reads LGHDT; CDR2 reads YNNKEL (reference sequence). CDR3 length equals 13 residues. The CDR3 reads CASSQAEGNNQHF. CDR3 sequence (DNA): TGTGCCAGCAGCCAAGCGGAGGGAAATAACCAGCATTTT.